A selection of T cell receptor beta chains follows, all from one sample in a study of T cell changes during pregnancy in multiple sclerosis. Sequencing was performed with immunoSEQ multiplex PCR; in TCRdb, only in-frame clones are kept and a portion is missing. The repertoire holds some 38,000 clones, with 85% to 90% as singletons. The sample in question was CD4+ T cells from peripheral blood mononuclear cells, obtained in the second trimester of pregnancy. The receptors shown here come from a female donor with multiple sclerosis, enrolled in a pregnancy study. Both conserved end residues are part of each CDR3. The D gene is left open where the match is weak. Part of the rows lack a size; the others show once, few, many or a class for expanded clones.

J,size,length,D,V,CDR3,DNA
TRBJ2-5,once,13,-,TRBV27,CASRTQYQETQYF,TGTGCCAGCAGAACACAGTACCAAGAGACCCAGTACTTC
TRBJ2-7,-,13,TRBD1,TRBV5-4,CASSTGGGYEQYF,TGTGCCAGCAGTACAGGGGGAGGCTACGAGCAGTACTTC
TRBJ2-5,-,15,TRBD1,TRBV7-9,CASSSWTGIQETQYF,TGTGCCAGCAGCTCTTGGACAGGGATCCAAGAGACCCAGTACTTC
TRBJ2-3,-,15,TRBD1,TRBV25-1,CASRLGQGPTDTQYF,TGTGCCAGCAGGCTGGGACAGGGTCCCACAGATACGCAGTATTTT
TRBJ2-7,-,15,-,TRBV2,CASSPRETNSYEQYF,TGTGCCAGCAGCCCCAGGGAAACGAACTCCTACGAGCAGTACTTC
TRBJ2-5,-,15,TRBD1,TRBV25-1,CASRNRGLLQETQYF,TGTGCCAGCAGGAACAGGGGCTTGCTTCAAGAGACCCAGTACTTC
TRBJ2-7,-,15,TRBD1,TRBV5-6,CASSLLGQSIYEQYF,TGTGCCAGCAGCTTGCTGGGACAGAGTATCTACGAGCAGTACTTC
TRBJ2-5,-,12,-,TRBV7-2,CASSIQEETQYF,TGTGCCAGCAGCATACAGGAAGAGACCCAGTACTTC
TRBJ1-1,-,18,-,TRBV4-2,CASSQSIGAGAIDTEAFF,TGTGCCAGCAGCCAATCCATTGGGGCAGGGGCGATTGACACTGAAGCTTTCTTT
TRBJ1-2,-,13,-,TRBV6-5,CASSAGPSYGYTF,TGTGCCAGCAGTGCGGGACCGAGCTATGGCTACACCTTC
TRBJ1-2,-,14,-,TRBV5-6,CASSLRTPNYGYTF,TGTGCCAGCAGCTTGCGTACACCAAACTATGGCTACACCTTC
TRBJ2-4,-,15,TRBD1,TRBV6-6,CASRIDRTGKNIQYF,TGTGCCAGCAGGATCGACAGGACAGGGAAAAACATTCAGTACTTC
TRBJ2-3,-,15,-,TRBV2,CASSEEAGSTDTQYF,TGTGCCAGCAGTGAAGAAGCGGGCAGCACAGATACGCAGTATTTT
TRBJ1-1,-,18,-,TRBV5-4,CASSTSQRPAHQEDGAFF,TGTGCCAGCAGCACAAGTCAGCGGCCGGCGCATCAAGAAGACGGGGCTTTCTTT
TRBJ1-3,-,14,TRBD1,TRBV29-1,CSVRETGPGNTIYF,TGCAGCGTTAGGGAGACAGGGCCTGGAAACACCATATATTTT